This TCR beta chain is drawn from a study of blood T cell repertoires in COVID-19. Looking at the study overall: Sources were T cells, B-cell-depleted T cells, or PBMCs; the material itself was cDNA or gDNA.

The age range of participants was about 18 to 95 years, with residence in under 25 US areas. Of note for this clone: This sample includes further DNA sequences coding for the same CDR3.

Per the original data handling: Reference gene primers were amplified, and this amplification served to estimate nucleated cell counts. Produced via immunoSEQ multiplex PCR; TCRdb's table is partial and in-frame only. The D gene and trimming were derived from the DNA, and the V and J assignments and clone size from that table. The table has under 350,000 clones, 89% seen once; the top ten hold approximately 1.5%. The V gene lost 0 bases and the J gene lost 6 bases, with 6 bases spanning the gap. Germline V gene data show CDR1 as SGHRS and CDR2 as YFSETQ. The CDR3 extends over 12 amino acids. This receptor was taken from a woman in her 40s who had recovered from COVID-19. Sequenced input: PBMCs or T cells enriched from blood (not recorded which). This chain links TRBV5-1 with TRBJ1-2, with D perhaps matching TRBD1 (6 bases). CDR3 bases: TGCGCCAGCAGCTTGGACAGGGATGGCTACACCTTC. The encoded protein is CASSLDRDGYTF.